A selection of T cell receptor beta chains follows, all from one sample in a study of CD4 and CD8 cells across lung adenocarcinoma regions. Using its own MiXCR run on the PCR reads, TCRdb lists one record per CDR3 protein. Here the sample spans 18,000 or so distinct CDR3 sequences, 51% being singletons. Sample: CD8+ T cells from the center of a lung tumor. Every receptor here comes from a female donor with lung adenocarcinoma. The CD4 and CD8 labels of this study may be unreliable. The CDR3 runs from the conserved cysteine through the conserved F or W. D genes are given only for firm matches. Clone size is stated in some rows and not others, as once, few, many or a class when expanded.

J gene,clone size,D gene,V gene,CDR3 DNA,CDR3 protein
TRBJ1-6,.,TRBD1,TRBV6-1,TGTGCCAGCAGTACAGGGGGCTATTCACCCCTCCACTTT,CASSTGGYSPLHF
TRBJ2-5,.,.,TRBV10-3,TGTGCGGGCATGGGGGGCCAGGACAAAGAGACGCAGTACTTT,CAGMGGQDKETQYF
TRBJ2-7,medium-sized,TRBD1,TRBV6-1,TGTGCCAGCAGTGGACAGGGGGGGTCCTACGAGCAGTACTTC,CASSGQGGSYEQYF
TRBJ2-6,.,TRBD2,TRBV4-1,TGCGCCAGCAGCCAAGATGCGTGGTGGGGGAGCGGGGCTGGGGCCAACGTCCTGACTTTC,CASSQDAWWGSGAGANVLTF
TRBJ2-3,.,TRBD2,TRBV6-1,TGTGCCAGCAGTCGTGGACTGGCGGGAGGGCTGACAGACACGCAGTATTTC,CASSRGLAGGLTDTQYF
TRBJ2-5,.,TRBD2,TRBV6-5,TGTGCCAGCAGTACTAGCGGGGGGGCACGGGAGACCCAGTACTTC,CASSTSGGARETQYF
TRBJ2-1,once,TRBD2,TRBV6-1,TGTGCCAGCAGGGGACTATCCTATGAGCAGTTCTTC,CASRGLSYEQFF
TRBJ1-2,.,.,TRBV25-1,TGTGCCAGCAGATTACGAGGCGGCTACACCTTC,CASRLRGGYTF
TRBJ2-3,.,.,TRBV6-1,TGTGCCAGTACCTACCGGGGGGCAAGCACAGATACGCAGTATTTT,CASTYRGASTDTQYF
TRBJ2-3,.,TRBD2,TRBV6-5,TGTGCCAGCAGTTGCGGGCTAGCGGGGGGGCGTGGCCCAGAGACGCAGTATTTT,CASSCGLAGGRGPETQYF
TRBJ2-2,.,.,TRBV11-2,TGTGCCAGCAGCTTAGTGTGGCGGCAGGGCCTGGGCACAGATACGCTGTTTTTT,CASSLVWRQGLGTDTLFF
TRBJ2-7,many,TRBD1,TRBV6-5,TGTGCCAGCAGTTACGCGACAGGGGGCCCCTACGAGCAGTACTTC,CASSYATGGPYEQYF
TRBJ1-1,.,.,TRBV15,TGTGCCACCAGCAGGGGGGGGGGTGGCATGAACACTGAAGCTTTCTTT,CATSRGGGGMNTEAFF
TRBJ2-1,.,TRBD2,TRBV4-1,TGCGCCAGCAGCCTCAGGGGACTAGCTCTCAATGAGCAGTTCTTC,CASSLRGLALNEQFF
TRBJ2-3,once,.,TRBV6-1,TGTGCCAGCAGGGCCATAACGGCTGGGGGCACCGGGGAGCAGTATTTT,CASRAITAGGTGEQYF